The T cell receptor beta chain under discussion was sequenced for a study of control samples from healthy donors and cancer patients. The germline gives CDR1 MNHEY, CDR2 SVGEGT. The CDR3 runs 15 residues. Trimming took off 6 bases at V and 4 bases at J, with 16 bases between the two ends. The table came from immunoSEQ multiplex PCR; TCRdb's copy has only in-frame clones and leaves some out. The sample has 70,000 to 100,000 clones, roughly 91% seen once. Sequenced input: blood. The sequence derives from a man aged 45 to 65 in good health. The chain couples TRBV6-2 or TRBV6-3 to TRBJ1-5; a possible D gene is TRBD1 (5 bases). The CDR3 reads CASSSGLRANQPQHF. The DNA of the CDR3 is TGTGCCAGCAGCTCGGGCCTCAGGGCGAATCAGCCCCAGCATTTT.